The TCR beta chain under discussion was sequenced for a study of T-cell memory formation after mild COVID-19 (dated by TCRdb to the early 2020s). For the study in its entirety: TCR sequence clusters from the two donors were largely donor specific. Two young, previously healthy adult volunteers made up the cohort, one male and one female. In a couple of donors, T-cell clones that expanded and contracted after mild COVID-19 were tracked by sequencing TCRalpha and TCRbeta repertoires over time.

Spanning cysteine to phenylalanine, the CDR3 consists of 14 amino acids. Of all the DNA, just the CDR3 is kept, 42 bases in frame from base 1. Per the germline V gene, MNHEY is the CDR1 and SVGEGT is the CDR2. Between the V and J ends, shortened by 2 bases and 11 bases respectively, the junction contains 16 bases. PBMCs were isolated by Ficoll-Paque density gradient centrifugation. Here is what the overall study found, with its caveats: Contracting CD4+ clones were located mainly in the CM and EM memory subsets, whereas CD8+ clones were found to be enriched in EMRA. Some responding clones were detected in pre-infection memory, which suggested that pre-existing cross-reactive memory T cells had joined the SARS-CoV-2 response. Only a couple of mild cases were covered by the study, and larger cohorts that include severe cases with pre-infection samples were considered necessary. Clones that contracted from day 15 to 85 showed balanced CD4/CD8 phenotypes, whereas a second wave of clones that expanded from day 15 to 37 leaned towards CD4+. SARS-CoV-2 specificity was not confirmed for the second-wave clones peaking on day 37.

TCRdb records Illumina NovaSeq 6000 as the sequencer. cDNA libraries for TCRalpha and TCRbeta were prepared by 5'RACE using constant-segment primers, with sample barcodes and unique molecular identifiers added. RNA was extracted from every sample with Trizol reagent. Amplification of the libraries took two PCR steps, and the second step added a second sample barcode plus Illumina TruSeq adapters. Libraries were sequenced on an Illumina NovaSeq with 2 x 150 bp paired-end reads. The original methods were these. Demultiplexing of reads and collapsing into UMI-guided consensus sequences were performed with migec v1.2.7. With mixcr v2.1.11, UMI consensuses were aligned to TRA and TRB V and J templates and assembled into clonotypes. A clonotype was counted as expanded or contracted only if both edgeR and NoisET called the change significant, with noise models trained on biological replicates. For edgeR calls, the cutoffs were a false discovery rate-adjusted p below 0.01 and a log2 fold-change threshold of 1. PCA with hierarchical clustering of max-normalized trajectories of the 1000 most abundant clonotypes was used as exploratory dynamics analysis. Separately sequenced CD4+ and CD8+ repertoires were used to assign the CD4 or CD8 phenotype of responding clones. TCRdb reanalyzed the raw reads on its own, using fastp at Q25 for trimming and MiXCR for clone calling, and kept in-frame beta chains. Duplicate CDR3 protein sequences are folded into a single record with the most common DNA and genes. TCRdb, not the authors, supplied the V and J calls. Counted in this sample were roughly 400,000 distinct CDR3 sequences; approximately 24% of them appeared once. The top ten clonotypes cover around 9% of the sample.

As for this clonotype: Its target antigen remains unknown. Base qualities were left out, and no much larger clone turns up one base away.

The specimen sequenced was PBMCs or a T cell subset sorted from them (not recorded which). The source is an adult woman who had mild COVID-19 (a few samples of this study predate the infection). The sample titles of this study are shuffled in the database, so cell type and time point are left out; the donor was told from shared clones. The receptor chain draws on TRBV6-2 or TRBV6-3 and TRBJ2-4; TRBD2 is possibly the D segment (5 matching bases). The nucleotide sequence reads as follows: TGTGCCAGCAGTTACGGCGGGCCACAAATCGTTCAGTACTTC. The resulting protein is CASSYGGPQIVQYF.